This T cell receptor beta chain is drawn from a study of OX40 agonist ivuxolimab in advanced cancers. Study results and caveats: CD4+ and CD8+ blood T cells expanded clonally by week 6 at 0.1 to 3.0 mg/kg.

As for this clone: Its antigen is undetermined.

Generated by immunoSEQ multiplex PCR, the TCRdb table keeps only in-frame clones and is missing some. The sample shows 30,000 to 45,000 clones, 78% of them seen only once. The CDR3 runs 14 residues. Trimming left V 1 base short and J 4 bases short, with 11 bases between. Germline loops: CDR1 SGHRS, CDR2 YFSETQ. The source was CD4+ or CD8+ T cells sorted from blood, collected in a trial of the OX40 agonist ivuxolimab. The TCR originated in an adult with an advanced solid tumor such as melanoma, head and neck, liver or kidney cancer. The J gene is TRBJ2-5, the V gene TRBV5-1; D not resolved. Here the CDR3 reads CASSLRLERETQYF. In nucleotides, the CDR3 is TGCGCCAGCAGCTTGCGTCTAGAGAGAGAGACCCAGTACTTC.